Listed below are T cell receptor beta chains from one sample, sequenced in a study of somatic mutations in cytotoxic T cells in rheumatoid arthritis. Repertoires were generated with immunoSEQ multiplex PCR, while TCRdb's copy carries only in-frame clones and drops some. The sample shows roughly 4,500 clones, around 77% of them seen only once. The sequenced sample consisted of CD8+ T cells sorted from blood. The receptors were gathered from a woman aged 55-69 years with rheumatoid arthritis. Each CDR3 is given with its conserved first and last residue. A D gene is named only where the DNA matches it firmly. A clone size is listed for some rows: how often the clone was seen (once, few, many), or a class if it is expanded.

few	TRBD1	TRBV10-3	TRBJ1-2	CAIREIRTGNYYGYTF	TGTGCCATCAGAGAAATTAGGACAGGGAATTACTATGGCTACACCTTC
NA	TRBD1	TRBV7-8	TRBJ2-1	CASSRWGAGTGPDNEQFF	TGTGCCAGCAGCCGCTGGGGGGCCGGGACAGGGCCCGACAATGAGCAGTTCTTC
NA	TRBD2	TRBV4-2	TRBJ2-1	CASSQEDGGGSNEQFF	TGTGCCAGCAGCCAAGAAGACGGGGGGGGTAGCAATGAGCAGTTCTTC
NA	NA	TRBV4-1	TRBJ1-1	CASSQAGNRAKVTEAFF	TGCGCCAGCAGCCAAGCGGGAAACAGGGCCAAGGTCACTGAAGCTTTCTTT
NA	TRBD1	TRBV28	TRBJ1-5	CASSSGTANNQPQHF	TGTGCCAGCAGCTCCGGGACAGCCAACAATCAGCCCCAGCATTTT
NA	TRBD1	TRBV7-8	TRBJ2-5	CASSLGQGQGETQYF	TGTGCCAGCAGCCTCGGACAGGGCCAGGGAGAGACCCAGTACTTC
NA	NA	TRBV6-1	TRBJ2-3	CASRETDTQYF	TGTGCCAGTAGGGAGACAGATACGCAGTATTTT
NA	NA	TRBV4-1	TRBJ2-7	CASSQESVVRDNYEQYF	TGCGCCAGCAGCCAAGAATCCGTAGTCAGGGACAACTACGAGCAGTACTTC
NA	TRBD1	TRBV9	TRBJ1-2	CASSGGDRGSTSDYGYTF	TGTGCCAGCAGCGGGGGCGACAGGGGTTCCACCTCGGACTATGGCTACACCTTC
NA	NA	TRBV28	TRBJ2-2	CASSFQTGELFF	TGTGCCAGCAGTTTTCAAACCGGGGAGCTGTTTTTT
NA	TRBD1	TRBV7-9	TRBJ1-1	CASSPGTGFTEAFF	TGTGCCAGCAGCCCCGGGACAGGATTCACTGAAGCTTTCTTT
NA	TRBD2	TRBV19	TRBJ2-1	CASSMTSGGAGEQFF	TGTGCCAGTAGTATGACTAGCGGGGGGGCGGGGGAGCAGTTCTTC